Below, 4 T cell receptor beta chains from the same sample are listed, as sequenced in a study of T cell clonotyping in hematopoietic cell transplantation. TCRdb keeps only in-frame clones here, not all; method: immunoSEQ multiplex PCR. The data show about 50,000 clones, 70% to 90% seen once. Time point specified: recipient sample about 28 days before transplant, after cytoreduction. The source material was peripheral blood mononuclear cells, sampled before stem cell transplant. These receptors were obtained from a man between 60 and 75 years old with biphenotypic leukemia. Some clones in this sample may be carry-over from other donors' samples.

The J gene is TRBJ2-5, the V gene TRBV20-1; no reliable D call. V gave up 5 bases and J gave up 2 bases, with 3 bases separating them. Germline V CDR1 and CDR2: DFQATT, SNEGSKA (reference sequence). The CDR3 totals 10 residues. The CDR3 loop is CSAGQETQYF. The DNA of the CDR3 is TGCAGTGCTGGGCAAGAGACCCAGTACTTC.

The V and J genes are TRBV28 and TRBJ2-7; 8 bases line up with TRBD2. With V trimmed by 5 bases and J by 2 bases, 11 bases remained unmatched. CDR1 MDHEN and CDR2 SYDVKM come from the germline V gene. This CDR3 has 16 amino acids. The CDR3 bases are TGTGCCAGCAGTCCCCTAGGGGCGGGAGGACCCTACGAGCAGTACTTC. It translates to CASSPLGAGGPYEQYF.

The chain uses TRBV14 and TRBJ1-4; D not certain. The germline gives CDR1 SGHDN, CDR2 FVKESK. The CDR3 is 15 amino acids. Trimming cost V 1 base and J 2 bases, with 8 bases left between them. The CDR3 nucleotides read TGTGCCAGCAGCCAAGTAGGGCAGACTAATGAAAAACTGTTTTTT. Residues: CASSQVGQTNEKLFF.

The V gene is TRBV11-2, the J gene TRBJ2-3; D may correspond to TRBD1 or TRBD2 (6 bases each). V was cut by 3 bases and J by 1 base, with 11 bases left in between. CDR3 size: 15 residues. Germline assignment: CDR1 SGHAT and CDR2 FQNNGV. As DNA, the CDR3 is TGTGCCAGCAGCTTCGGGGGCCCCGGCACAGATACGCAGTATTTT. Translation gives CASSFGGPGTDTQYF. Drawing the rest from reference TRBV11-2 and TRBJ2-3, the complete variable domain is EAGVAQSPRYKIIEKRQSVAFWCNPISGHATLYWYQQILGQGPKLLIQFQNNGVVDDSQLPKDRFSAERLKGVDSTLKIQPAKLEDSAVYLCASSFGGPGTDTQYFGPGTRLTVL.